One sample yielded the 15 T cell receptor beta chains listed below, sequenced in a study of shared clonotypes between healthy human individuals. Sequenced by immunoSEQ multiplex PCR; TCRdb stores in-frame clones only, minus some. The table has roughly 1,000,000 clones, approximately 80% seen once. Sequenced: memory CD4+ T cells from PBMCs. Subset indicated: CD45RA-negative fraction. These receptors came from a man younger than 35 in good health. Some clones in this sample may be carry-over from other donors' samples.

This CDR3 reads CASSASALDTQYF. CDR3 nucleotide sequence: TGTGCCAGCAGTGCCTCCGCCCTAGATACGCAGTATTTT. The rearrangement uses TRBV25-1 and TRBJ2-3; D unresolved. The CDR3 runs to 13 residues. CDR1 is MGHDK and CDR2 is SYGVNS in the germline V gene. Deletions cut 4 bases from V and 5 bases from J, with 10 bases between. The full variable domain, with the rest looked up from reference TRBV25-1 and TRBJ2-3, is EADIYQTPRYLVIGTGKKITLECSQTMGHDKMYWYQQDPGMELHLIHYSYGVNSTEKGDLSSESTVSRIRTEHFPLTLESARPSHTSQYLCASSASALDTQYFGPGTRLTVL.

The gene calls are TRBV18 and TRBJ1-2, with TRBD1 identical over 12 bases. V was pared by 0 bases and J by 8 bases, with 10 bases of the junction left unmatched. CDR1 and CDR2 (germline): KGHSH, LQKENI. This CDR3 has 17 amino acids. CDR3 in DNA: TGTGCCAGCTCACCACCCGGGACAGGGGGCTCCCTTGGAGGCTACACCTTC. This gives the protein CASSPPGTGGSLGGYTF.

The V gene is TRBV19, the J gene TRBJ1-2, with a weak D call TRBD1 (5 bases). The CDR3 spans 14 residues. CDR1 and CDR2 (germline): LNHDA, SQIVND (reference sequence). With 2 bases removed from V and 2 bases from J, the gap between germline ends came to 9 bases. For the CDR3, the DNA is TGTGCCAGTAGTATAATAGGGACCAACTATGGCTACACCTTC. Encoded protein: CASSIIGTNYGYTF.

V usage is TRBV2 and J usage is TRBJ2-7; TRBD2 agrees at 10 bases. The germline V gene has CDR1 SNHLY and CDR2 FYNNEI. V lost 0 bases and J lost 3; bases outside the gene matches: 14. This CDR3 has 19 residues. In DNA form, the CDR3 reads TGTGCCAGCAGTGAAGCGCTTCAGGGGCTAGCGGGAGAGATCTACGAGCAGTACTTC. Translating it yields CASSEALQGLAGEIYEQYF. The variable domain in full, with the rest retrieved from reference TRBV2 and TRBJ2-7, is EPEVTQTPSHQVTQMGQEVILRCVPISNHLYFYWYRQILGQKVEFLVSFYNNEISEKSEIFDDQFSVERPDGSNFTLKIRSTKLEDSAMYFCASSEALQGLAGEIYEQYFGPGTRLTVT.

Ten or more counts support this clone. The chain is built from TRBV7-6 and TRBJ1-1, with 7 bases matching TRBD1. There are 14 residues in the CDR3. J lost 2 bases, V lost 5 bases, and 5 bases had no gene match. Germline V lookup: CDR1 SGHVS, CDR2 FNYEAQ. CDR3 bases: TGTGCCAGCAGCCGGCAGGGGGTTAACACTGAAGCTTTCTTT. This encodes CASSRQGVNTEAFF.

The chain joins TRBV7-2 to TRBJ2-7, with 9 bases aligning to TRBD2. The CDR3 is 15 amino acids. The trim removed 5 bases at V and 3 bases at J, leaving 8 bases unmatched. Germline V lookup: CDR1 SGHTA, CDR2 FQGNSA. The CDR3 bases are TGTGCCAGCAGCCCATTAGCGGGGGCCCGCTACGAGCAGTACTTC. Its protein product is CASSPLAGARYEQYF. Combining the CDR3 with reference TRBV7-2 and TRBJ2-7 gives the whole variable domain GAGVSQSPSNKVTEKGKDVELRCDPISGHTALYWYRQSLGQGLEFLIYFQGNSAPDKSGLPSDRFSAERTGGSVSTLTIQRTQQEDSAVYLCASSPLAGARYEQYFGPGTRLTVT.

With respect to this clone: A much more abundant neighbour one base away suggests this may be a read error. The sample holds other DNA sequences that translate to the same CDR3. This sequence joins TRBV2 and TRBJ2-3; a weak D match, TRBD1 (5 bases). The CDR3 runs 13 residues. The V and J ends lost 5 bases and 1 base respectively, with 7 bases between them. CDR1 SNHLY and CDR2 FYNNEI come from the germline V gene. CDR3 sequence (DNA): TGTGCCAGCAGTTCACAGGGCACAGATACGCAGTATTTT. Translation: CASSSQGTDTQYF.

Comment on this clone: One end of the junction fails to match germline, which may point to a read error. This sequence joins TRBV28 and TRBJ2-1, with D perhaps being TRBD1 or TRBD2 (5 bases each). The CDR3 sequence is 11 residues long. CDR1 MDHEN and CDR2 SYDVKM come from the germline V gene. Written as DNA, the CDR3 is TGTGCCAGCAGTTTATGGGGGACGCGGCTCTTC. Translation gives CASSLWGTRLF.

The CDR3 protein is CASSVRDLDHGELFF. CDR3 coding DNA: TGTGCCAGCAGCGTCCGGGACCTCGATCACGGGGAGCTGTTTTTT. The chain couples TRBV9 to TRBJ2-2, with D perhaps TRBD1 or TRBD2 (5 bases each). Germline V gene lookup returns CDR1 SGDLS and CDR2 YYNGEE. The CDR3 totals 15 residues. V dropped 2 bases and J dropped 7 bases, with 15 bases sitting between them.

The CDR3 coding sequence is TGTGCCAGCAGTTTAATAGCAGGGGGCAGGAACACTGAAGCTTTCTTT. Amino acids: CASSLIAGGRNTEAFF. The V call is TRBV28, the J call TRBJ1-1, with 8 bases lining up with TRBD1. CDR1 and CDR2 (germline): MDHEN, SYDVKM. CDR3 length: 16 residues. The trim removed 2 bases at V and 1 base at J, leaving 6 bases unmatched.

The V gene is TRBV5-6, the J gene TRBJ2-1; D is ambiguous. V was pared by 3 bases and J by 2 bases, with 12 bases between. The CDR3 is 15 amino acids. CDR1 is SGHDT and CDR2 is YYEEEE in the germline V gene. CDR3 coding DNA: TGTGCCAGCAGCTCCAATTTCAAGGCCTACAATGAGCAGTTCTTC. Encoded protein: CASSSNFKAYNEQFF.

This rearrangement joins TRBV7-2 to TRBJ2-7; a weak D match, TRBD2 (5 bases). V lost 4 bases and J 5 bases, leaving 9 bases between the germline ends. Germline V gene data show CDR1 as SGHTA and CDR2 as FQGNSA. The CDR3 loop spans 12 amino acids. CDR3 DNA: TGTGCCAGCAGCTGGTCGAGGGACGAGCAGTACTTC. As protein: CASSWSRDEQYF.

The rearrangement links TRBV28 to TRBJ1-6; tentative D call: TRBD1 (5 bases). Trimming left V 3 bases short and J 6 bases short, with 6 bases between. Germline V gene sequence: CDR1 MDHEN, CDR2 SYDVKM. The CDR3 has 13 residues. The CDR3 here is CASSFDSNSPLHF. The CDR3 coding sequence is TGTGCCAGCAGTTTTGACAGTAATTCACCCCTCCACTTT. Using reference TRBV28 and TRBJ1-6 for the parts outside the CDR3, the full variable domain is DVKVTQSSRYLVKRTGEKVFLECVQDMDHENMFWYRQDPGLGLRLIYFSYDVKMKEKGDIPEGYSVSREKKERFSLILESASTNQTSMYLCASSFDSNSPLHFGNGTRLTVT.

This rearrangement joins TRBV29-1 to TRBJ2-1; 8 bases agree with TRBD2. V trimming: 7 bases; J trimming: 6 bases; junction bases outside the gene matches: 8. The CDR3 covers 13 residues. CDR1 and CDR2 from the germline V gene are SQVTM and ANQGSEA. The CDR3: CSASGGVSNEQFF. In nucleotides, the CDR3 is TGCAGCGCCTCGGGGGGGGTAAGCAATGAGCAGTTCTTC.

This clone turned up a few times. This chain joins TRBV7-8 and TRBJ2-7; 8 bases line up with TRBD2. CDR3 size: 16 residues. Germline trimming cut 1 base from V and 0 bases from J; bases unmatched to any gene: 5. Germline CDR1 SGHVS, CDR2 FQNEAQ. The CDR3 sequence: CASSLESAGGSYEQYF. The CDR3 DNA reads as TGTGCCAGCAGCTTAGAATCGGCGGGGGGCTCCTACGAGCAGTACTTC. Full variable domain (missing parts from reference TRBV7-8 and TRBJ2-7): GAGVSQSPRYKVAKRGQDVALRCDPISGHVSLFWYQQALGQGPEFLTYFQNEAQLDKSGLPSDRFFAERPEGSVSTLKIQRTQQEDSAVYLCASSLESAGGSYEQYFGPGTRLTVT.